This T cell receptor (beta chain) is drawn from a study of vaccination and CD4 T cells after COVID-19 (dated by TCRdb to between 2021 and 2024). General notes on the study: Convalescent patients had a positive SARS-CoV-2 result on nasal swab PCR, and of these patients, under ten had mild disease and one had severe disease. For a few convalescent patients, samples were collected at an early post-vaccination timepoint (day 14) as well as at a late post-vaccination timepoint (days 161 to 241). Control cultures received a CEFX viral epitope pool as the positive control, an HIV-1 Nef peptide pool as the negative control, or no peptide. Post-COVID blood samples from convalescent patients were collected a median of around 100 days after diagnosis, with a range of roughly 35 to 180 days. In the convalescent cohort there were six males and four females, among whom were two Hispanic individuals, seven Caucasians, two Asians and one multiracial person. For stimulating the cultures, overlapping spike peptide pools were used, derived from SARS-CoV-2 as well as from the common cold coronaviruses HCoV-NL63, HCoV-OC43 and HCoV-229E. Two doses of either the Pfizer-BioNTech BNT162b2 vaccine (n=8) or the Moderna mRNA-1273 vaccine (n=2) were administered to participants. The time from the second vaccine dose to post-vaccine blood sampling had a median of roughly 79 days and ranged from roughly 12 to 250 days. In ten to eleven COVID-19 convalescent patients and a few infection-naive healthy vaccine recipients, researchers compared the spike-specific CD4+ TCR repertoire from before mRNA vaccination with the repertoire from after.

Results and caveats for the whole study, not just this receptor: Among convalescent patients, a median roughly 84% of the SARS-CoV-2-reactive clones seen after vaccination appeared only after vaccination, which suggests priming specific to the vaccine. Only a relatively small number of convalescent patients were included in the study, and early timepoints following natural infection were not analyzed. An increase in the median number of SARS-CoV-2-reactive clonotypes from 21 after infection to a few dozen after vaccination was observed, but the change was not found to be significant. Of the vaccine-specific clones in convalescent patients, 304 of 307, or nearly all, reacted only to SARS-CoV-2 spike and did not cross-react with common cold coronaviruses.

This clonotype is labeled medium-sized (0.01 to 0.1%). Its target antigen remains unknown. Within one base of it there is no much larger clone, and no base qualities were kept. A distance of 16 bases separates the germline ends of V and J, which lose 1 base and 4 bases respectively. The CDR3 spans 16 residues, from the cysteine through the phenylalanine. The CDR3 DNA has 48 bases and is translated from base 1. CDR1 LNHNV and CDR2 YYDKDF were looked up in the germline V gene (reference sequence). Explained via the paper, the time point label denotes: late sampling 161 to 241 days after vaccination in a few convalescent patients. The label giving this sample's treatment or condition can be read as: approximately 10-day PBMC culture with coronavirus spike peptide pools or control peptides (ViraFEST assay). The ViraFEST assay was used in the study, in which antigen-specific T cells were expanded with peptide pools and expanded clonotypes were subsequently identified by TCR sequencing. The convalescent patients' positive SARS-CoV-2 PCR tests fell between March and December 2020, which was before the Alpha, Beta and Delta variants emerged in the United States. PBMCs were cultured at approximately 2 million per well in IMDM supplemented with around 5.5% human AB serum and about 10 IU/ml IL-2, with 10 ug/ml peptide pools added. On days 3 and 7, half of the culture medium was replaced with fresh IL-2-containing medium. CD4+ T cells were isolated after roughly 9 days of culture through negative selection using the EasySep CD4+ T cell isolation kit. Ficoll-Paque Plus gradient centrifugation was used to isolate PBMCs from whole blood, and the isolated PBMCs were then either used fresh or cryopreserved at -140C. In general, triplicate wells were set up for every culture condition.

The library was generated by PCR. At the Johns Hopkins FTIC core, DNA from the cultured CD4+ T cells underwent TCR sequencing with the Oncomine TCR Beta short-read assay. Genomic DNA was extracted from the cultured CD4+ T cells with the QIAamp micro DNA kit. The Oncomine TCR Beta libraries from cultured CD4+ T cells were pooled using unique dual indexes and then sequenced on an Illumina iSeq 100. Per the source publication's procedure: Non-productive sequences were removed, and CDR3s not starting with C, not ending with F or W, or shorter than 7 amino acids were discarded. The MANAFEST web application was used to identify antigen-specific clonotypes by comparing peptide-stimulated wells against reference wells and other culture wells. Positive clones required FDR below 0.05, an odds ratio above 5, and productive frequency above 0.1% in at least two of three replicate wells. A clonotype was classed as cross-reactive if the clonotype showed significant expansion both in SARS-CoV-2 spike wells and in at least one common cold coronavirus spike condition. Similarity between CDR3 sequences was evaluated in R version 3.6.1 using Levenshtein distances (stringdist) and unrooted phylogenetic trees (ape). Through fastp at Q25 and MiXCR, TCRdb rebuilt clones from the public reads, retaining in-frame beta chains. Under each unique CDR3 protein, matching rows form one entry showing the most common genes and DNA. The V and J calls here are based on TCRdb, not the publication. The sample has over 20,000 distinct CDR3 sequences on record, 30% to 45% of them singletons. The ten largest clonotypes hold approximately 9% of the sample.

Material: CD4+ T cells from blood, cultured in vitro, obtained about 7 months after SARS-CoV-2 vaccination. The rearrangement joined TRBV15 to TRBJ1-2; the D gene is perhaps TRBD1, from 5 matching bases. The sequence was obtained from a human donor who had recovered from COVID-19. The CDR3 loop reads CATSRAWGDSGYGYTF. The DNA reads TGTGCCACCAGCAGAGCATGGGGGGACTCCGGCTATGGCTACACCTTC.